These 16 T cell receptor beta chains were sequenced from one sample in a study of a mutant IDH1 vaccine in newly diagnosed glioma. The antigens for these receptors are not known. Generated by immunoSEQ multiplex PCR, the TCRdb table keeps only in-frame clones and is missing some. The table includes under 150,000 clones, just under 80% detected once. Time point described: week 11, during vaccination. Doses of 300 ug of mutant IDH1 20-mer peptide were given with topical imiquimod. Material: PBMCs, obtained from a glioma patient whose treatment included an IDH1 peptide vaccine. The receptor set was obtained from a man aged 40-55 years with glioma.

This chain joins TRBV7-8 and TRBJ2-5; tentatively, D is TRBD1 (5 bases). CDR1 and CDR2 from the germline V gene are SGHVS and FQNEAQ. The V end was cut by 5 bases, the J end by 3 bases, with 10 bases between. CDR3 size: 13 residues. The DNA for the CDR3 is TGTGCCAGCAGCCGAACCAGGGAAGAGACCCAGTACTTC. Translating gives CASSRTREETQYF. Variable domain in full (rest from reference TRBV7-8 and TRBJ2-5): GAGVSQSPRYKVAKRGQDVALRCDPISGHVSLFWYQQALGQGPEFLTYFQNEAQLDKSGLPSDRFFAERPEGSVSTLKIQRTQQEDSAVYLCASSRTREETQYFGPGTRLLVL.

V usage is TRBV30 and J usage is TRBJ2-1; no clear D gene. Deletions cut 4 bases from V and 3 bases from J, with 7 bases between. The CDR3 has 12 residues. In germline, CDR1 is GTSNPN, CDR2 SVGIG (reference sequence). The CDR3 DNA reads as TGTGCCTGGAACGGTGACTACAATGAGCAGTTCTTC. Translated: CAWNGDYNEQFF.

The V gene is TRBV18, the J gene TRBJ2-5; D gene ambiguous. The germline V and J ends were trimmed by 0 bases and 2 bases, with 4 bases remaining between them. Germline V gene sequence: CDR1 KGHSH, CDR2 LQKENI. The CDR3 sequence is 13 residues long. CDR3 sequence: CASSPPAQETQYF. For the CDR3, the DNA is TGTGCCAGCTCACCACCAGCTCAAGAGACCCAGTACTTC.

The rearrangement links TRBV25-1 to TRBJ2-2; D may correspond to TRBD1 or TRBD2 (5 bases each). V was cut by 8 bases and J by 1 base, with 11 bases left in between. The CDR3 is made up of 14 amino acids. The germline CDR1 and CDR2 sequences are MGHDK and SYGVNS. Here the CDR3 DNA reads TGTGCCAGCCCCGGGACGGGGAACACCGGGGAGCTGTTTTTT. It codes for CASPGTGNTGELFF.

The DNA for the CDR3 is TGTGCCAGCAGCTTAGGCCTGACTAGCGGGGGCCTCCAGACCCAGTACTTC. Protein sequence: CASSLGLTSGGLQTQYF. This rearrangement joins TRBV11-3 to TRBJ2-5; 12 nucleotides match TRBD2. Germline trimming cut 1 base from V and 6 bases from J; bases unmatched to any gene: 9. There are 17 residues in the CDR3. In germline, CDR1 is SGHNT, CDR2 YENEEA. The full variable domain, with the rest looked up from reference TRBV11-3 and TRBJ2-5, is EAGVVQSPRYKIIEKKQPVAFWCNPISGHNTLYWYLQNLGQGPELLIRYENEEAVDDSQLPKDRFSAERLKGVDSTLKIQPAELGDSAVYLCASSLGLTSGGLQTQYFGPGTRLLVL.

This sequence joins TRBV4-3 and TRBJ1-2; tentatively, D is TRBD1 (5 bases). Germline CDR1 reads LGHNA; CDR2 reads YSLEER. CDR3 length: 13 amino acids. Trimming shortened V by 6 bases and J by 5 bases, and 13 bases separated the two germline ends. The CDR3 loop reads CASSPDRNYGYTF. The CDR3 coding sequence is TGCGCCAGCAGTCCCGACAGAAATTATGGCTACACCTTC.

The chain joins TRBV4-3 to TRBJ2-2; a weak D match, TRBD1 (6 bases). The CDR3 sequence is 17 residues long. V was trimmed by 0 bases and J by 4 bases, leaving 15 bases between them. CDR1 is LGHNA, CDR2 YSLEER, per germline. CDR3 bases: TGCGCCAGCAGCCAAGAAGGCTTACAGGGTTCCACCGGGGAGCTGTTTTTT. Translated: CASSQEGLQGSTGELFF.

J is TRBJ2-5 and V is TRBV7-9; TRBD1 is a possible D gene (6 bases). The CDR3 runs 14 residues. Per the germline V gene, CDR1 is SEHNR and CDR2 is FQNEAQ (reference sequence). V was trimmed by 5 bases and J by 5 bases, leaving 15 bases between them. CDR3 in amino acids: CASSRTGLGETQYF. In DNA form, the CDR3 reads TGTGCCAGCAGCCGTACAGGGTTAGGGGAGACCCAGTACTTC.

The J gene is TRBJ2-1, the V gene TRBV6-1, with 8 bases matching TRBD2. The CDR3 runs 15 residues. V gave up 2 bases and J gave up 5 bases; unmatched junction bases: 5. The V gene's germline CDR1 is MNHNS and CDR2 SASEGT. For the CDR3, the DNA is TGTGCCAGCAGTGAAACAGCGGGGGCCCACAATGAGCAGTTCTTC. Its translation is CASSETAGAHNEQFF.

CDR3 bases: TGCGCCAGCAGTGTCTCGCGGGGGGGCACAGATACGCAGTATTTT. Translated: CASSVSRGGTDTQYF. The rearrangement uses TRBV10-2 and TRBJ2-3; TRBD2 matches 8 bases. The length of the CDR3 is 15 residues. The germline V gene encodes CDR1 WSHSY and CDR2 SAAADI. The J segment lost 1 base and the V segment lost 4 bases, leaving 4 bases of the junction unmatched.

The chain recombines TRBV4-2 with TRBJ2-3, with 12 bases aligning to TRBD2. From germline, CDR1 is LGHNA and CDR2 YNFKEQ. J gave up 1 base and V 1 base, and 0 bases lay outside the gene matches. The CDR3 totals 16 residues. Written as DNA, the CDR3 is TGTGCCAGCAGCCAAGGACTAGCGGGGGGCACAGATACGCAGTATTTT. Protein: CASSQGLAGGTDTQYF.

This clone was recorded once. The CDR3 DNA reads TGTGCTAGTGGTTTGGGCCTCTCCCGGCGGGTTTCTGGAAACACCATATATTTT. Encoded protein: CASGLGLSRRVSGNTIYF. V usage is TRBV12-5 and J usage is TRBJ1-3; D call uncertain. Looked up from germline, CDR1 is LGHNT and CDR2 is FRNRAP. The CDR3 runs 18 residues. V dropped 1 base and J dropped 1 base, with 17 bases sitting between them.

The V gene is TRBV14, the J gene TRBJ1-2; D not certain. CDR1 and CDR2 from the germline V gene are SGHDN and FVKESK. V lost 0 bases, J lost 5 bases, and 16 bases lay in between. The CDR3 is made up of 16 amino acids. CDR3 sequence (DNA): TGTGCCAGCAGCCAAGATTACGGGAGCCCCGTTTATGGCTACACCTTC. This codes for CASSQDYGSPVYGYTF.

The V call is TRBV30, the J call TRBJ1-5; TRBD1 might be the D (5 bases). The CDR3 has 13 residues. Per germline, CDR1 GTSNPN and CDR2 SVGIG (reference sequence). The V end was cut by 5 bases, the J end by 2 bases, with 10 bases between. This CDR3 is CAWGTRGNQPQHF. CDR3 sequence (DNA): TGTGCCTGGGGGACGAGGGGCAATCAGCCCCAGCATTTT.

This clone was detected only a few times. The V and J genes are TRBV10-3 and TRBJ2-3; TRBD1 aligns across 7 bases. This CDR3 has 17 amino acids. The J segment lost 2 bases and the V segment lost 10 bases, leaving 18 bases of the junction unmatched. Germline lookup yields CDR1 ENHRY and CDR2 SYGVKD. The CDR3 reads CATVVAQGSPHTDTQYF. The DNA for the CDR3 is TGTGCCACCGTGGTGGCACAGGGGTCCCCCCACACAGATACGCAGTATTTT.

This clone was found a few times. The chain employs TRBV7-5 and TRBJ1-5; the D call TRBD1 from the table was never checked on the DNA. TRBV7-5 is a known pseudogene. The CDR3 runs to 14 residues. The CDR3 sequence: CARSLTGFDQPQHF. The CDR3 DNA sequence: TGTGCCAGAAGCCTGACAGGGTTCGATCAGCCCCAGCATTTT.